This T cell receptor beta chain was recovered during a study of blood T cell repertoires in COVID-19. Across the study: From the United States, Italy and Spain came samples of acute and convalescent COVID-19. T cells, B-cell-depleted T cells, or PBMCs provided the cDNA or gDNA that served as material.

The CDR3 is made up of 17 amino acids. V was pared by 4 bases and J by 0 bases, with 14 bases between. CDR1 KGHDR and CDR2 SFDVKD come from the germline V gene. Clones were sequenced by immunoSEQ multiplex PCR, and TCRdb holds only the in-frame ones, with some missing. The table includes 110,000 or so clones, about 85% detected once. This TCR came from a man aged 35 to 55 with acute or convalescent COVID-19. Sequences were obtained from peripheral blood. The chain links TRBV24-1 to TRBJ2-2; weak D call: TRBD1 (6 bases). In nucleotides, the CDR3 is TGTGCCACCAGTGACTGGACAGCCTTTGCGAACACCGGGGAGCTGTTTTTT. Translating it yields CATSDWTAFANTGELFF.